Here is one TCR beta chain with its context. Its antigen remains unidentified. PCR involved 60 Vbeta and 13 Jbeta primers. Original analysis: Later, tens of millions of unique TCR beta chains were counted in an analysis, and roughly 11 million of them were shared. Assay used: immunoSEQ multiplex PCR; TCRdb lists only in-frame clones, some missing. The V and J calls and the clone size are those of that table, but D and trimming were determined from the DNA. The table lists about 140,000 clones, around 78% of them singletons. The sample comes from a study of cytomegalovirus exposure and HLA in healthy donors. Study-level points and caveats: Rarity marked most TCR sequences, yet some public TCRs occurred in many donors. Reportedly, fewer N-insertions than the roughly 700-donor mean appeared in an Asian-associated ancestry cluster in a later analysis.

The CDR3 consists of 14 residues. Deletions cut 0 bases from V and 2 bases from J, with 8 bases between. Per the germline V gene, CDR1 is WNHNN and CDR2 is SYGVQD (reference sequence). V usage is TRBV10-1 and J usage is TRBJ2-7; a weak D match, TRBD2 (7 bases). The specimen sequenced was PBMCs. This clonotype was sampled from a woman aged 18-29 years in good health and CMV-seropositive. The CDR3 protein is CASSESGGAYEQYF. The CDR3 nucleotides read TGCGCCAGCAGTGAGTCAGGGGGGGCCTACGAGCAGTACTTC.